These 16 T cell receptor beta chains share one sample of origin, sequenced in a study of PD-L1 blockade in urothelial cancer. Noted time point: peripheral blood 6 weeks after treatment start. Sequencing used immunoSEQ multiplex PCR; TCRdb keeps in-frame clones, though not all of them. The sample has under 70,000 clones, around nine tenths seen once. Sequenced here: PBMCs, sampled around atezolizumab (anti-PD-L1) treatment. These receptors originate from a man in his sixties with urothelial cancer.

The chain employs TRBV9 and TRBJ2-3; 11 bases match TRBD1. After removal of 4 bases from V and 4 bases from J, the junction contained 8 bases not matched to a gene. Germline CDR1 and CDR2: SGDLS and YYNGEE. CDR3 length equals 16 residues. CDR3 region: CASSPRTGGVADTQYF. In DNA form, the CDR3 reads TGTGCCAGCAGCCCCAGGACAGGGGGCGTTGCAGATACGCAGTATTTT. Full variable domain (remainder filled in from reference TRBV9 and TRBJ2-3): DSGVTQTPKHLITATGQRVTLRCSPRSGDLSVYWYQQSLDQGLQFLIQYYNGEERAKGNILERFSAQQFPDLHSELNLSSLELGDSALYFCASSPRTGGVADTQYFGPGTRLTVL.

The rearrangement uses TRBV2 and TRBJ2-7; 8 nucleotides agree with TRBD2. Losses at the gene ends were 8 bases for V and 5 bases for J; bases not matched to a gene: 17. The length of the CDR3 is 16 residues. Germline V gives CDR1 SNHLY, CDR2 FYNNEI. The CDR3 nucleotides are TGTGCCAGCGACCTTAGCGGGGACACCGCTTCCCACGAGCAGTACTTC. The encoded protein is CASDLSGDTASHEQYF.

The rearrangement joins TRBV2 to TRBJ1-5, with 9 bases that match TRBD1. The V segment lost 7 bases and the J segment 0 bases; nucleotides outside the gene matches: 13. The V gene's germline CDR1 is SNHLY and CDR2 FYNNEI. The CDR3 covers 18 residues. The CDR3 DNA sequence: TGTGCCAGCACCAGGACAGGGGCCGGGAGTTATAGCAATCAGCCCCAGCATTTT. Amino acids: CASTRTGAGSYSNQPQHF.

As regards this clone: The sample has other DNA sequences that encode this CDR3 too. The V gene is TRBV28, the J gene TRBJ1-2, with D possibly matching TRBD1 (6 bases). The CDR3 spans 13 residues. Trimming shortened V by 5 bases and J by 4 bases, and 11 bases separated the two germline ends. CDR1 MDHEN and CDR2 SYDVKM come from the germline V gene. The DNA of the CDR3 is TGTGCCAGCAGTCTTATACAGGGCTATGGCTACACCTTC. Encoded protein: CASSLIQGYGYTF.

As DNA, the CDR3 is TGCGCCAGCAGCTTTTTAGCGGGGGAAGACACAGATACGCAGTATTTT. Protein sequence: CASSFLAGEDTDTQYF. The J gene is TRBJ2-3, the V gene TRBV5-1; 9 nucleotides agree with TRBD2. The germline V gene has CDR1 SGHRS and CDR2 YFSETQ. The CDR3 is 16 amino acids. The V gene end was trimmed by 2 bases and the J gene end by 2 bases; junction bases not matched to a gene: 6. The whole variable domain, remainder taken from reference TRBV5-1 and TRBJ2-3, is KAGVTQTPRYLIKTRGQQVTLSCSPISGHRSVSWYQQTPGQGLQFLFEYFSETQRNKGNFPGRFSGRQFSNSRSEMNVSTLELGDSALYLCASSFLAGEDTDTQYFGPGTRLTVL.

This sequence joins TRBV20-1 and TRBJ2-7; weak D call: TRBD1 (6 bases). V lost 4 bases to trimming and J lost 6 bases, with 10 bases between them. There are 11 residues in the CDR3. Germline CDR1 reads DFQATT; CDR2 reads SNEGSKA (reference sequence). As DNA, the CDR3 is TGCAGTGCTACCGACAGGCGCGAGCAGTACTTC. Amino acid sequence: CSATDRREQYF.

The V and J genes are TRBV5-6 and TRBJ2-4; 7 bases agree with TRBD1. Germline CDR1 SGHDT, CDR2 YYEEEE. V lost 6 bases, J lost 7 bases, and 7 bases stayed unmatched. The CDR3 is 13 residues long. CDR3 protein: CASTLQGWNIQYF. The CDR3 nucleotides read TGTGCCAGCACACTACAGGGGTGGAACATTCAGTACTTC.

The CDR3: CASISGTHSTDTQYF. In DNA form, the CDR3 reads TGTGCCAGCATCTCCGGGACACATAGCACAGATACGCAGTATTTT. The chain couples TRBV5-4 to TRBJ2-3; TRBD1 is a possible D gene (6 bases). Germline CDR1 SGHNT, CDR2 YYREEE (reference sequence). V lost 6 bases and J 0 bases, leaving 14 bases between the germline ends. The CDR3 consists of 15 residues.

V usage is TRBV7-2 and J usage is TRBJ2-1; tentatively, D is TRBD2 (6 bases). The length of the CDR3 is 15 residues. CDR1 is SGHTA and CDR2 is FQGNSA in the germline V gene. With 3 bases removed from V and 4 bases from J, the gap between germline ends came to 13 bases. CDR3 residues: CASSLAGRSYNEQFF. The CDR3 DNA follows: TGTGCCAGCAGCTTGGCGGGACGGAGTTACAATGAGCAGTTCTTC.

The table lists this clone with a count of one. The chain couples TRBV6-5 to TRBJ1-2; no reliable D call. Germline V lookup: CDR1 MNHEY, CDR2 SVGAGI. The CDR3 length is 15 residues. Trimming removed 0 bases from V and 4 bases from J, with 12 bases in between. The CDR3 loop reads CASSYSRTDLYGYTF. CDR3 nucleotide sequence: TGTGCCAGCAGTTACTCCCGTACTGATCTCTATGGCTACACCTTC.

The gene calls are TRBV29-1 and TRBJ2-1, with 8 bases identical to TRBD1. The CDR3 is made up of 14 amino acids. V shed 5 bases and J 1 base; nucleotides not matched to a gene: 4. Per the germline V gene, CDR1 is SQVTM and CDR2 is ANQGSEA. This CDR3 is CSVKRQGSYNEQFF. The CDR3, as DNA: TGCAGCGTTAAAAGACAGGGGTCCTACAATGAGCAGTTCTTC.

The V call is TRBV19, the J call TRBJ2-3, with D possibly matching TRBD1 (6 bases). From germline, CDR1 is LNHDA and CDR2 SQIVND (reference sequence). The CDR3 spans 16 residues. The V end lost 3 bases, the J end lost 0 bases, and 13 bases lay between the germline ends. The CDR3 bases are TGTGCCAGTAGTATGAGGTGGGGGCCTAGCACAGATACGCAGTATTTT. This codes for CASSMRWGPSTDTQYF.

The V gene is TRBV10-3, the J gene TRBJ2-7; a possible D gene is TRBD2 (5 bases). This CDR3 contains 14 residues. CDR1 ENHRY and CDR2 SYGVKD come from the germline V gene. V lost 4 bases to trimming and J lost 4 bases, with 14 bases between them. CDR3 bases: TGTGCCATCAGTGCGCGTTCGGGGAGATACGAGCAGTACTTC. This codes for CAISARSGRYEQYF.

This rearrangement joins TRBV11-2 to TRBJ1-1, with D unresolved. The germline V gene has CDR1 SGHAT and CDR2 FQNNGV. The CDR3 length is 14 residues. Trimming cost V 6 bases and J 6 bases, with 17 bases left between them. Here the CDR3 DNA reads TGTGCCAGCAGTGTCGGGGATTTAAGGGCTGAAGCTTTCTTT. Translation: CASSVGDLRAEAFF.

The genes are TRBV19 and TRBJ1-2; a weak D match, TRBD1 (5 bases). Trimming took 5 bases from V and 7 from J, leaving 11 bases between them. The CDR3 totals 12 residues. The germline gives CDR1 LNHDA, CDR2 SQIVND (reference sequence). CDR3 sequence reads: CASSPRGFGYTF. Here the CDR3 DNA reads TGTGCCAGTAGTCCCCGGGGGTTTGGCTACACCTTC.

The gene calls are TRBV5-4 and TRBJ1-1; D may be TRBD1 (6 bases). Trimming pared 4 bases from V and 6 bases from J, leaving 13 bases between. The CDR3 has 13 amino acids. Looked up from germline, CDR1 is SGHNT and CDR2 is YYREEE (reference sequence). This CDR3 reads CASSVTGRAEAFF. The DNA for the CDR3 is TGTGCCAGCAGCGTAACAGGGAGGGCTGAAGCTTTCTTT.